The rows below give T cell receptor beta chains drawn from one sample of a study of T cell responses to AZD1222 COVID-19 vaccine. Only in-frame clones appear in the TCRdb table, and some are missing; sequencing was by immunoSEQ multiplex PCR. This table has 130,000 to 150,000 clones, around 90% appearing once. Sample: peripheral blood, taken 28 days after the second AZD1222 dose. The receptor set was obtained from an adult who received the AZD1222 COVID-19 vaccine. Each CDR3 is given with its conserved first and last residue. The order of the fields is CDR3 DNA, CDR3 protein, clone size, D gene, CDR3 length, V gene, J gene. A D gene is named only where the DNA matches it firmly. Clone size appears in some rows only: once, few, many, or a class for an expanded clone.

DNA: TGTGCCAGCAGCTACACCGCGGGACTCTTGAGCTCCTACGAGCAGTACTTC
CDR3: CASSYTAGLLSSYEQYF
size: few
D: -
length: 17
V: TRBV28
J: TRBJ2-7

DNA: TGTGCCAGCAGCCCAGGGACTAGCGGGAAAATACGCAATGAGCAGTTCTTC
CDR3: CASSPGTSGKIRNEQFF
size: -
D: TRBD2
length: 17
V: TRBV7-9
J: TRBJ2-1

DNA: TGTGCCAGCCCTAGGGGCCAATATGGTGGCTACACCTTC
CDR3: CASPRGQYGGYTF
size: -
D: -
length: 13
V: TRBV2
J: TRBJ1-2

DNA: TGTGCCAGCAGCTTAGAGTGGGCCAGGGACCAGCCCCAGCATTTT
CDR3: CASSLEWARDQPQHF
size: -
D: -
length: 15
V: TRBV7-2
J: TRBJ1-5

DNA: TGTGCCAGTAGTATCGCGCCCTTTGGCAGGCCGGCAGTTAGCTCCTACAATGAGCAGTTCTTC
CDR3: CASSIAPFGRPAVSSYNEQFF
size: -
D: -
length: 21
V: TRBV19
J: TRBJ2-1

DNA: TGTGCCAGCAGTCCCCGACTAGCGGGGGCCACAGATACGCAGTATTTT
CDR3: CASSPRLAGATDTQYF
size: -
D: TRBD2
length: 16
V: TRBV27
J: TRBJ2-3

DNA: TGTGCCAGCAGTTTACTAGGTTCACCCCTCCACTTT
CDR3: CASSLLGSPLHF
size: few
D: -
length: 12
V: TRBV12-3/TRBV12-4
J: TRBJ1-6

DNA: TGTGCCAGCAGCCAAGGCTTTTACGTAGGGACTGAAGCTTTCTTT
CDR3: CASSQGFYVGTEAFF
size: -
D: -
length: 15
V: TRBV4-2
J: TRBJ1-1

DNA: TGTGCCATCAGCGGGACAGGGGGCTTCACTGAAGCTTTCTTT
CDR3: CAISGTGGFTEAFF
size: -
D: TRBD1
length: 14
V: TRBV10-3
J: TRBJ1-1

DNA: TGTGCCAGCCTACCCGGGACTAGCGTGGACACCGGGGAGCTGTTTTTT
CDR3: CASLPGTSVDTGELFF
size: -
D: TRBD2
length: 16
V: TRBV2
J: TRBJ2-2